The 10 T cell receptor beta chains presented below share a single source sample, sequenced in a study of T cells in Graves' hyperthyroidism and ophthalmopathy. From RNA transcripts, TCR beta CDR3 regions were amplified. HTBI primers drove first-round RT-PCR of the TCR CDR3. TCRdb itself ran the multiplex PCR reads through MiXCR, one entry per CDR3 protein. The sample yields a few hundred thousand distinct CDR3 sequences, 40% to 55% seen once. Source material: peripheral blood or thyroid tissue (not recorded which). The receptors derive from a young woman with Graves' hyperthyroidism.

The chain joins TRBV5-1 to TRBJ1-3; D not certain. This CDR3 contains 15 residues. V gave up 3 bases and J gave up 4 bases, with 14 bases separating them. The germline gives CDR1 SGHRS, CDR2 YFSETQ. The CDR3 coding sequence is TGCGCCAGCAGCTGGGGTCCGGGAGCCGGAAACACCATATATTTT. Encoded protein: CASSWGPGAGNTIYF.

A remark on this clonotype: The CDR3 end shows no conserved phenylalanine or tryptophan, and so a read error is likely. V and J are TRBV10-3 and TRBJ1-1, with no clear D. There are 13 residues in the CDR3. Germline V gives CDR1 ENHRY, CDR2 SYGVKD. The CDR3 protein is CAIRGLLNTEAFS. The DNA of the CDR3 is TGTGCCATCAGAGGACTGTTGAACACTGAGGCTTTCTCT.

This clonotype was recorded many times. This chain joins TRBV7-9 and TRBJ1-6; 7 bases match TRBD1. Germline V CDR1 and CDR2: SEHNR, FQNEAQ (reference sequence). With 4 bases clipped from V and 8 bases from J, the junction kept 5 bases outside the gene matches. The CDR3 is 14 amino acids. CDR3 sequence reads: CASSSPGQDSPLHF. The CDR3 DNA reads TGTGCCAGCAGCTCCCCTGGACAGGATTCACCCCTCCACTTT.

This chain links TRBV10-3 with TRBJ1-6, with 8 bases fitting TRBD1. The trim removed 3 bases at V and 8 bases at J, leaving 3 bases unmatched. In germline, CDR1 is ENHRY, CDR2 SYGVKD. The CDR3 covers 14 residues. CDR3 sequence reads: CAISEWTGHSPLHF. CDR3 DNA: TGTGCCATCAGTGAATGGACAGGGCATTCACCCCTCCACTTT.

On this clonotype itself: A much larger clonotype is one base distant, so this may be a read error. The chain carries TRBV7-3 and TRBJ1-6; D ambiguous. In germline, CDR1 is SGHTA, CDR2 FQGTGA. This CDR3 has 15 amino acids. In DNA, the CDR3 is TGTGCCGGCAGCTCATCGGGCCTTGTGGATTCACCCCTCCACTTT. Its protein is CAGSSSGLVDSPLHF.

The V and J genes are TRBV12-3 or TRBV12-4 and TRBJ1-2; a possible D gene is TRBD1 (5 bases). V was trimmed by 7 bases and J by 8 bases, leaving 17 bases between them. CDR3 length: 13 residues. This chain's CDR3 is CASTLRGPSGYTF. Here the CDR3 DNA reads TGTGCCAGCACCCTCCGGGGCCCGTCGGGCTACACCTTC.

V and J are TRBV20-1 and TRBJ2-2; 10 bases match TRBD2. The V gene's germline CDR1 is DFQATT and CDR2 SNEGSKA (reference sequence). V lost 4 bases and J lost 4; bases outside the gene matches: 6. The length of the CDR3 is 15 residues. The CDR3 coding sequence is TGCAGTGCTAACCTAGCGGGAGCCCCCACCGGGGAGCTGTTTTTT. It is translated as CSANLAGAPTGELFF.

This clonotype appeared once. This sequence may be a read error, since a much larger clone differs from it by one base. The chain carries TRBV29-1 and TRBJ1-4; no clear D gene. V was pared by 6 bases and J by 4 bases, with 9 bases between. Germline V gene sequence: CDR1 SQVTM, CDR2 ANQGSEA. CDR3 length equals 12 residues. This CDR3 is CSVRVDNEKLFF. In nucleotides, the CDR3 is TGCAGCGTACGTGTAGATAATGAAAAACTGTTTTTT.

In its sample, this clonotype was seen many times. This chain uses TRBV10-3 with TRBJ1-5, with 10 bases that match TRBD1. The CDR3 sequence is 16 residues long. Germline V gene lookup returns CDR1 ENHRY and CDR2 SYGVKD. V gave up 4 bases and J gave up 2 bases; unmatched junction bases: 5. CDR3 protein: CAISGQGARGNQPQHF. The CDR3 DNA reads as TGTGCCATCAGTGGACAGGGGGCGCGGGGCAATCAGCCCCAGCATTTT.

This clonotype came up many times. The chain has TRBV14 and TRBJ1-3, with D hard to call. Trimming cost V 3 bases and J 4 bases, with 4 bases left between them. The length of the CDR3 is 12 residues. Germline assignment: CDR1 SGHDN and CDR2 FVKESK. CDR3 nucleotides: TGTGCCAGCAGCCACAAGGGAAACACCATATATTTT. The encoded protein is CASSHKGNTIYF.